This record looks at one T cell receptor (beta chain) sequence and its context. These data are taken from a study of blood T cells in healthy people across ages. A second PCR, run for about 7 to 12 cycles, used a sample-barcoded 5' primer plus a J-beta primer mix. MiXCR, run by TCRdb on the 5' RACE reads, gives a single entry per CDR3 protein. Of 600,000 or so distinct CDR3 sequences in the sample, roughly 21% are singletons; the top ten hold roughly 3.4%. V shed 7 bases, J shed 1 base, and the junction held 2 bases outside the gene matches. Germline CDR1 and CDR2: MDHEN and SYDVKM. The length of the CDR3 is 13 residues.

The TCR sequence derives from a man aged 70 or older in good health. Material: blood. The rearrangement links TRBV28 to TRBJ2-7, with TRBD1 matching over 9 bases. Written as DNA, the CDR3 is TGTGCCAGCACTGACAGGGGGTCCTACGAGCAGTACTTC. Translating it yields CASTDRGSYEQYF.